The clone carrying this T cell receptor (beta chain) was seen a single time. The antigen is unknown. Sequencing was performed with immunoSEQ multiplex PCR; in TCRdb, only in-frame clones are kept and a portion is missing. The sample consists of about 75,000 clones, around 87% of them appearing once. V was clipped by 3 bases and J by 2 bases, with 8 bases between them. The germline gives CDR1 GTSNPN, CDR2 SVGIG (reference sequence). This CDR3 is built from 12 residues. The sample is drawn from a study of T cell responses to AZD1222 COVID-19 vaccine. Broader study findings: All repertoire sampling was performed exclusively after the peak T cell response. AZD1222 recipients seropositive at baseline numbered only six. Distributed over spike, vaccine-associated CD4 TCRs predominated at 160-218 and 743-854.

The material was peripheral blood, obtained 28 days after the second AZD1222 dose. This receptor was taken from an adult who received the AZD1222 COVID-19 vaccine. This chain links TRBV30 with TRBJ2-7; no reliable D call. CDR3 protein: CAWRRTTYEQYF. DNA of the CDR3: TGTGCCTGGAGGCGCACCACCTACGAGCAGTACTTC.